This T cell receptor (beta chain) emerged from a study of spatial heterogeneity in lung cancer. Study outcomes and limitations: Counts that tracked tumor mutation counts were those of expanded intratumoral alpha and beta TCRs.

Time point reported: sample taken at primary tumor resection. Patients with untreated early-stage non-small cell lung cancer, numbering 55 to 75, were the donors. Whole RNA, isolated from tumor, nontumor lung or frozen PBMC, was sequenced without prior sorting. The germline V and J ends were trimmed by 4 bases and 5 bases, with 8 bases remaining between them. CDR1 is MNHEY, CDR2 SVGEGT, per germline. The CDR3 extends over 12 amino acids. TCRdb re-derived calls from the 5' RACE reads in MiXCR, one entry per CDR3 protein. The sample has about 10,000 distinct CDR3 sequences, approximately 58% seen once. With regard to this clonotype: What it binds is not known. This beta chain appears as a stray read in a library generated for alpha chains; its size is not informative.

Here the sequenced sample was lung tumor tissue, taken at surgery. The chain joins TRBV6-2 or TRBV6-3 to TRBJ2-5; unclear D gene. This sequence originates from a female donor with early-stage non-small cell lung cancer. CDR3 sequence: CASSFMVETQYF. CDR3 nucleotides: TGTGCCAGCAGTTTTATGGTGGAGACCCAGTACTTC.